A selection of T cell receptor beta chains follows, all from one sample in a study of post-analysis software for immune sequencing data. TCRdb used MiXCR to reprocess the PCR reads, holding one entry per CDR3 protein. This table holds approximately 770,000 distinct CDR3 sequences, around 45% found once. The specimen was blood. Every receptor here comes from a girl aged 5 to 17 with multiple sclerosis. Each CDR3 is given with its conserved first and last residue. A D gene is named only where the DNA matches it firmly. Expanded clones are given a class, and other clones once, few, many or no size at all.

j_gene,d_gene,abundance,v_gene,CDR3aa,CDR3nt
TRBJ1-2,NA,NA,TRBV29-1,CSVDLDRGHGYTF,TGCAGCGTTGATTTGGACCGAGGGCATGGCTACACCTTC
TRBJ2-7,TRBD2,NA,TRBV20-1,CSALPSGRGGETQYF,TGCAGTGCCCTACCTAGCGGGAGGGGTGGGGAGACTCAGTACTTC
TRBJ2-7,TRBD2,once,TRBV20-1,CSAKLAGVYEQYF,TGCAGCGCAAAGCTAGCGGGAGTCTACGAGCAGTACTTC
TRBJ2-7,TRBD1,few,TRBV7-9,CASSWPGTGSYEQYF,TGTGCCAGCAGCTGGCCCGGGACAGGGAGTTACGAGCAGTACTTC
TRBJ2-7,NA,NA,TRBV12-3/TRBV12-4,CASSLSRTNYEQYF,TGTGCCAGCAGTTTAAGTCGCACTAACTACGAGCAGTACTTC
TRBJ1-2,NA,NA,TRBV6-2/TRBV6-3,CASSRSGSYTF,TGTGCCAGCAGCCGCTCGGGGAGCTACACCTTC
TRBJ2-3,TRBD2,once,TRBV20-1,CSAAAPGGGPDTQYF,TGCAGTGCCGCAGCCCCGGGGGGAGGCCCAGATACGCAGTATTTT
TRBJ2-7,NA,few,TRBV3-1,CASSQLEGTEQYF,TGTGCCAGCAGCCAACTCGAGGGTACGGAGCAGTACTTC
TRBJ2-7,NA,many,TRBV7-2,CASSLDRSYEQYF,TGTGCCAGCAGCCTAGATCGCTCCTACGAGCAGTACTTC
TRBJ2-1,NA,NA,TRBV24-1,CATPTGQGVDNEQFF,TGTGCCACCCCCACAGGCCAGGGAGTGGACAATGAGCAGTTCTTC
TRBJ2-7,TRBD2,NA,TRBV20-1,CSARASGTHDLGEQYF,TGCAGTGCTAGGGCTAGCGGGACGCATGATCTAGGCGAGCAGTACTTC
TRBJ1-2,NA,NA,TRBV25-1,CASSDNRPGYGYTF,TGTGCCAGCAGTGATAACAGGCCGGGTTATGGCTACACCTTC
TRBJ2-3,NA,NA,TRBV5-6,CASSPSGNTQYF,TGTGCCAGCAGCCCGTCGGGGAATACGCAGTATTTT
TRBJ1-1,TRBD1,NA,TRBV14,CASSLRLPGTAKNTEAFF,TGTGCCAGCAGCCTCAGGCTCCCGGGGACAGCAAAGAACACTGAAGCTTTCTTT
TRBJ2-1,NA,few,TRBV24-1,CATSDSFPGQYNEQFF,TGTGCCACCAGTGATTCCTTCCCGGGACAATACAATGAGCAGTTCTTC
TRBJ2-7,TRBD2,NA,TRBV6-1,CASSEVGSGSEQYF,TGTGCCAGCAGTGAAGTGGGGAGCGGGAGCGAGCAGTACTTC
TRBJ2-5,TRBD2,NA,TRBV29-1,CSVEKGTSGRVPQYF,TGCAGCGTTGAAAAAGGGACTAGCGGGAGAGTACCCCAGTACTTC
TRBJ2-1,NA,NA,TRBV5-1,CASRPSPGNGEQFF,TGCGCCAGCAGACCTTCGCCCGGTAACGGTGAGCAGTTCTTC
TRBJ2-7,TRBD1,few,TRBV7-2,CASSARQGPYEQYF,TGTGCCAGCAGCGCCCGACAGGGGCCCTACGAGCAGTACTTC
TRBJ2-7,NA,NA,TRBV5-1,CASSLEARSSEQYF,TGCGCCAGCAGCTTGGAGGCTAGGTCCAGCGAGCAGTACTTC
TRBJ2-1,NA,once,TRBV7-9,CASSDTDRLSYNEQFF,TGTGCCAGCAGCGACACGGATCGTCTCTCCTACAATGAGCAGTTCTTC
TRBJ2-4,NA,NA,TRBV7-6,CASSLYAEDSLSGNIQYF,TGTGCCAGCAGCTTATATGCGGAGGACTCCCTCTCGGGAAACATTCAGTACTTC
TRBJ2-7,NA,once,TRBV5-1,CASSQGLVPTDYEQYF,TGCGCCAGCAGCCAGGGCCTTGTACCGACTGACTACGAGCAGTACTTC
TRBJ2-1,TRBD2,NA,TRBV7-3,CASSLSGGLNEQFF,TGTGCCAGCAGCTTATCGGGAGGGCTTAATGAGCAGTTCTTC
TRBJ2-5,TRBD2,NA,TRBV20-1,CSASLDSGTQETQYF,TGCAGTGCTAGCCTGGATAGCGGGACCCAAGAGACCCAGTACTTC
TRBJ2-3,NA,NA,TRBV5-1,CASSIKADTQYF,TGCGCCAGCAGCATTAAAGCAGATACGCAGTATTTT
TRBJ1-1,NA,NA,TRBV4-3,CASSYTLGMNTEAFF,TGCGCCAGCAGCTACACACTGGGGATGAACACTGAAGCTTTCTTT
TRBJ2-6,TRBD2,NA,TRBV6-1,CASRTTSGISGANVLTF,TGTGCCAGCAGGACGACTAGCGGGATCTCTGGGGCCAACGTCCTGACTTTC
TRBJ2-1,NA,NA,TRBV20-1,CSARSATENYNEQFF,TGCAGTGCTAGAAGCGCGACAGAGAACTACAATGAGCAGTTCTTC
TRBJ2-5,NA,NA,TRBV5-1,CASSLWQTRETQYF,TGCGCCAGCAGCTTGTGGCAGACCAGGGAGACCCAGTACTTC
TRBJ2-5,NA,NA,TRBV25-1,CASSVGVERQETQYF,TGTGCCAGCAGTGTGGGGGTCGAGCGCCAAGAGACCCAGTACTTC
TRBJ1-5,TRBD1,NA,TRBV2,CASTPDRHQPQHF,TGTGCCAGCACTCCGGACAGGCATCAGCCCCAGCATTTT
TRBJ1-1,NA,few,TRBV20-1,CSARARAGTTFTEAFF,TGCAGTGCTAGAGCCCGTGCGGGCACCACCTTCACTGAAGCTTTCTTT
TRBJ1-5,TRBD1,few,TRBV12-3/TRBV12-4,CASSLTGSAQPQHF,TGTGCCAGCAGCCTGACAGGGTCGGCTCAGCCCCAGCATTTT
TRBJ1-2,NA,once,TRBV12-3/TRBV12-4,CASNKGGYGYTF,TGTGCCAGCAATAAGGGAGGCTATGGCTACACCTTC
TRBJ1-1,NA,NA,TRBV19,CASSRTSNTEAFF,TGTGCCAGTAGTAGAACTTCGAACACTGAAGCTTTCTTT
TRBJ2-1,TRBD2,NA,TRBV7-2,CASSLESSGRWNEQFF,TGTGCCAGCAGCTTAGAATCTAGCGGGAGGTGGAATGAGCAGTTCTTC
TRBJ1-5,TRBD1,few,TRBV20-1,CSARGTEYSNQPQHF,TGCAGTGCTAGGGGGACAGAATATAGCAATCAGCCCCAGCATTTT
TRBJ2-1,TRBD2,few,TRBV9,CASSVSGSNYEQFF,TGTGCCAGCAGCGTTAGCGGGAGTAACTATGAGCAGTTCTTC
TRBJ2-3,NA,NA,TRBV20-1,CSASIIGTITDTQYF,TGCAGTGCCTCGATAATCGGGACGATCACAGATACGCAGTATTTT
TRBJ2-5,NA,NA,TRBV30,CASENIETQYF,TGTGCCTCGGAAAACATTGAGACCCAGTACTTC
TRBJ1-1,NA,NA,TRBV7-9,CASSSRGAEAFF,TGTGCCAGCAGCTCGCGGGGGGCTGAAGCTTTCTTT
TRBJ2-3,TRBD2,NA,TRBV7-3,CASSLSGGGSTDTQYF,TGTGCCAGCAGCTTATCCGGCGGGGGAAGCACAGATACGCAGTATTTT
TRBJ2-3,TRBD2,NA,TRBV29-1,CSVDRLAGGLDTQYF,TGCAGCGTTGATCGGCTAGCGGGAGGATTGGATACGCAGTATTTT
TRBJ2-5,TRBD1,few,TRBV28,CASSYTAMQGASEQYF,TGTGCCAGCAGCTATACTGCAATGCAGGGGGCGAGTGAGCAGTACTTC
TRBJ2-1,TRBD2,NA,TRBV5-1,CASKREGENNEQFF,TGCGCCAGCAAGCGGGAGGGTGAGAACAATGAGCAGTTCTTC
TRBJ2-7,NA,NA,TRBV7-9,CASSLEGRGNYEQYF,TGTGCCAGCAGCTTAGAGGGCCGGGGGAACTACGAGCAGTACTTC
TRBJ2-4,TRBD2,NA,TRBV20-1,CSAGLAGDKNIQYF,TGCAGTGCGGGTCTAGCGGGAGACAAAAACATTCAGTACTTC
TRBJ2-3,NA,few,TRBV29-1,CSVVEGESDTQYF,TGCAGCGTTGTGGAGGGGGAATCAGATACGCAGTATTTT
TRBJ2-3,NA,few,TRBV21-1,CASSKYGRGGVDTQYF,TGTGCCAGCAGCAAATATGGTAGAGGGGGTGTGGATACGCAGTATTTT
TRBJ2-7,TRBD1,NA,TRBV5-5,CASSYDSGDSRGYEQYF,TGTGCCAGCAGCTATGACAGTGGGGACAGCCGAGGATACGAGCAGTACTTC
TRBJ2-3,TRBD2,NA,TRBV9,CASSVAGITGGSTDTQYF,TGTGCCAGCAGCGTAGCGGGTATAACGGGAGGTAGCACAGATACGCAGTATTTT
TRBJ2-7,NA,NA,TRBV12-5,CASRGSPSSYEQYF,TGTGCTAGTCGTGGGTCCCCGAGCTCCTACGAGCAGTACTTC
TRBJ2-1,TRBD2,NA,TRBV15,CATSRVAGGTYNEQFF,TGTGCCACCAGCAGAGTGGCGGGAGGGACCTACAATGAGCAGTTCTTC